Listed below are T cell receptor beta chains from one sample, sequenced in a study of T cells after yellow fever vaccination. TCRdb re-called the 5' RACE reads with MiXCR, one entry per CDR3 protein. In the table there are 400,000 to 450,000 distinct CDR3 sequences, approximately 18% of which are singletons. The starting material was PBMCs, obtained before the yellow fever booster vaccination. The origin of the receptors is a man between 18 and 29 years old who received the YFV17D yellow fever vaccine. CDR3s include the opening cysteine and the closing phenylalanine or tryptophan. Fields, in order: D gene, V gene, clone size, J gene, CDR3 DNA, CDR3 protein. The D gene is left open where the match is weak. The size of a clone is reported for some rows only, either as once, few or many, or as a class for expanded clones.

TRBD1,TRBV20-1,few,TRBJ2-3,TGCAGTGCTACGACAGGGGGGGGAACAGATACGCAGTATTTT,CSATTGGGTDTQYF
TRBD1,TRBV5-1,few,TRBJ1-1,TGCGCCAGCAGCTTCTACAGGGGAGAGGGCACTGAAGCTTTCTTT,CASSFYRGEGTEAFF
-,TRBV5-1,-,TRBJ2-7,TGCGCCAGCAGCTTGGACGACGGTCTGGGCTACGAGCAGTACTTC,CASSLDDGLGYEQYF
TRBD2,TRBV11-3,-,TRBJ2-1,TGTGCCAGCAGCTCAACCGCGGGGGGCCTACCTTACAATGAGCAGTTCTTC,CASSSTAGGLPYNEQFF
-,TRBV7-2,-,TRBJ2-5,TGTGCCAGCAGCAATGGGCCAGAGACCCAGTACTTC,CASSNGPETQYF
-,TRBV20-1,-,TRBJ2-2,TGCAGTGCCCGACTGACGGGGGCCGGGGAGCTGTTTTTT,CSARLTGAGELFF
-,TRBV5-4,many,TRBJ1-2,TGTGCCAGCAGCCTTTCCCTGCTCGACAGTACTCATGGCTACACCTTC,CASSLSLLDSTHGYTF
-,TRBV12-3/TRBV12-4,-,TRBJ1-2,TGTGCCACCGCACCCACCAGTCATCGGTTCTATGGCTACACCTTC,CATAPTSHRFYGYTF
TRBD2,TRBV7-6,few,TRBJ2-5,TGTGCCAGCAGCCGACTAGCGGGGGGGCCGGGTCAAGAGACCCAGTACTTC,CASSRLAGGPGQETQYF
TRBD1,TRBV5-1,-,TRBJ2-1,TGCGCCAGCAGCGCTGACAGGGCTTATGAGCAGTTCTTC,CASSADRAYEQFF
-,TRBV9,many,TRBJ2-3,TGTGCCAGCAGCGACGACAGTGACTACACAGATACGCAGTATTTT,CASSDDSDYTDTQYF
-,TRBV6-5,-,TRBJ2-6,TGTGCCAGCTCCCATCCCCGGACTGGGTCTAGGGCCAACGTCCTGACTTTC,CASSHPRTGSRANVLTF
TRBD2,TRBV5-1,many,TRBJ2-3,TGCGCCAGCAGCTTCGGGGGGGCCTCAGATACGCAGTATTTT,CASSFGGASDTQYF
TRBD2,TRBV2,-,TRBJ2-7,TGTGCCAGCAGTGACCCGGGGAGGGACTGGGAGCAGTACTTC,CASSDPGRDWEQYF
-,TRBV7-9,-,TRBJ2-3,TGTGCCAGCAGCTTAGCGTCCAGGCAGAGATTAGATACGCAGTATTTT,CASSLASRQRLDTQYF
TRBD2,TRBV29-1,-,TRBJ2-5,TGCAGCGTCGTAACTAGCGGGGGGCGGGAGACCCAGTACTTC,CSVVTSGGRETQYF
TRBD1,TRBV7-2,few,TRBJ2-1,TGTGCCAGCAGCCCGGACAGGGATTCGTTCTTC,CASSPDRDSFF
-,TRBV12-3/TRBV12-4,few,TRBJ1-1,TGTGCCAGCAGCCTAGACAGTACAGGGACTGAAGCTTTCTTT,CASSLDSTGTEAFF
-,TRBV29-1,-,TRBJ2-6,TGCAGCGTTGGTCCGGGTGGTCCTGGGGCCAACGTCCTGACTTTC,CSVGPGGPGANVLTF
-,TRBV2,-,TRBJ1-2,TGTGCCAGCAGTGAAGCGACAGCGGAGTTGGCAGGTGGCTACACCTTC,CASSEATAELAGGYTF
-,TRBV4-1,few,TRBJ1-2,TGCGCCAGCAGCCGCGGTCAGGGAAACACTAACTATGGCTACACCTTC,CASSRGQGNTNYGYTF
TRBD2,TRBV10-3,-,TRBJ2-3,TGTGCCATCAGTGACTCCGGGACTAGCAACACAGATACGCAGTATTTT,CAISDSGTSNTDTQYF
TRBD2,TRBV2,once,TRBJ2-1,TGTGCCAGACGGACTAGCGGGGAAGGTTGGTTCTTC,CARRTSGEGWFF
-,TRBV7-2,few,TRBJ1-4,TGTGCCAGCAGCTTAGGACCAACTAATGAAAAACTGTTTTTT,CASSLGPTNEKLFF
-,TRBV5-1,-,TRBJ2-5,TGCGCCAGCAGCTTGGTCGGTGGGAAGACCCAGTACTTC,CASSLVGGKTQYF
-,TRBV29-1,-,TRBJ2-5,TGCAGCGTTGACAGGTTTAGTGAGACCCAGTACTTC,CSVDRFSETQYF
-,TRBV3-1,-,TRBJ1-2,TGTGCCAGCAGCGCTGGGGGGGATGGAGGCTACACCTTC,CASSAGGDGGYTF
TRBD2,TRBV5-1,few,TRBJ2-2,TGCGCCAGCAGAAGCCCTAGCGGGGGGTCGAACACCGGGGAGCTGTTTTTT,CASRSPSGGSNTGELFF
-,TRBV20-1,-,TRBJ1-1,TGCAGTGCTAGAGAAGGGGTTAGAAGAACTGAAGCTTTCTTT,CSAREGVRRTEAFF
TRBD1,TRBV6-1,-,TRBJ1-6,TGTGCCACCGCGACAGGGAGGAATTCACCCCTCCACTTT,CATATGRNSPLHF
-,TRBV27,-,TRBJ2-7,TGTGCCAGCAGTTTACGGGGGCGCCTAGCCTACGAGCAGTACTTC,CASSLRGRLAYEQYF
-,TRBV4-1,-,TRBJ2-1,TGCGCCAGCAGCCAAGGTCCTCACGGAGACAATGAGCAGTTCTTC,CASSQGPHGDNEQFF
-,TRBV4-3,-,TRBJ2-3,TGCGCCAGCAGCCAAGAGGGGGTCGGAAGGGCGCAGTATTTT,CASSQEGVGRAQYF